Below, 16 T cell receptor beta chains from the same sample are listed, as sequenced in a study of radiotherapy plus CTLA-4 blockade in lung cancer. Method: immunoSEQ multiplex PCR; TCRdb's copy keeps in-frame clones and lacks some. The data show about 57,000 clones, with less than 80% seen just once and about 15% held by the top ten. Specimen: peripheral blood, collected from a patient treated with radiotherapy plus ipilimumab. These receptors were obtained from a human donor with non-small cell lung cancer who had a complete response to radiotherapy plus ipilimumab.

V gene TRBV30 combines with J gene TRBJ1-4; 9 bases are shared with TRBD1. V dropped 3 bases and J dropped 12; count of bases not matched to a gene: 5. Germline V gene lookup returns CDR1 GTSNPN and CDR2 SVGIG (reference sequence). The CDR3 covers 12 residues. CDR3: CAWRPGQGELFF. CDR3 nucleotides: TGTGCCTGGAGGCCGGGACAGGGTGAACTGTTTTTT.

This clone was observed a handful of times. This chain connects TRBV6-6 to TRBJ1-2, with D perhaps matching TRBD1 (5 bases). V lost 6 bases and J lost 3, with 17 bases in between. This CDR3 comprises 15 residues. Germline CDR1 is MNHNY and CDR2 is SVGAGI (reference sequence). CDR3 nucleotides: TGTGCCAGCAGCTCCGTTTGGGGCAGGGACTATGGCTACACCTTC. Translated: CASSSVWGRDYGYTF.

The rearrangement joins TRBV11-3 to TRBJ2-5; 8 nucleotides line up with TRBD2. The CDR3 loop spans 16 amino acids. CDR1 and CDR2 from the germline V gene are SGHNT and YENEEA. The V segment lost 6 bases and the J segment 5 bases; nucleotides outside the gene matches: 14. Written as DNA, the CDR3 is TGTGCCAGCAGTGGGTGGGAAGCGGGAGCTGGGGAGACCCAGTACTTC. Translated: CASSGWEAGAGETQYF.

The chain is built from TRBV5-4 and TRBJ1-2; tentatively, D is TRBD1 (5 bases). The germline gives CDR1 SGHNT, CDR2 YYREEE (reference sequence). V was pared by 3 bases and J by 0 bases, with 15 bases between. This CDR3 contains 16 residues. CDR3: CASSSGGTAPNYGYTF. DNA for the CDR3: TGTGCCAGCAGCTCCGGGGGGACGGCGCCTAACTATGGCTACACCTTC.

This clone was counted a few times. This chain links TRBV10-1 with TRBJ2-2, with 8 bases matching TRBD2. Trimming cost V 2 bases and J 4 bases; bases outside gene matches: 3. Germline V CDR1 and CDR2: WNHNN, SYGVQD (reference sequence). The CDR3 loop spans 15 amino acids. DNA for the CDR3: TGCGCCAGCAGTGAGGCCACTAGCGGCACCGGGGAGCTGTTTTTT. It encodes CASSEATSGTGELFF.

The V and J genes are TRBV23-1 and TRBJ1-5, with a tentative D call TRBD1 (5 bases). TRBV23-1 is placed among ORFs of uncertain function. The CDR3 is 17 amino acids. V lost 0 bases, J lost 0 bases, and 12 bases lay in between. The CDR3: CASSQSGGFYSNQPQHF. The DNA for the CDR3 is TGCGCCAGCAGTCAATCGGGGGGGTTTTATAGCAATCAGCCCCAGCATTTT.

This clone occurred once. This chain uses TRBV7-6 with TRBJ2-2, with 8 bases aligning to TRBD2. The CDR3 totals 12 residues. V lost 7 bases, J lost 9 bases, and 4 bases stayed unmatched. Germline loops: CDR1 SGHVS, CDR2 FNYEAQ. The CDR3, as DNA: TGTGCCAGCACAGCGGGAGATCGGGAGCTGTTTTTT. This sequence encodes CASTAGDRELFF.

This chain links TRBV2 with TRBJ2-6; TRBD1 agrees at 12 bases. The length of the CDR3 is 18 residues. The germline V gene has CDR1 SNHLY and CDR2 FYNNEI. V lost 4 bases and J lost 2; bases outside the gene matches: 6. The CDR3 nucleotides are TGTGCCAGCAGTGCTTCGGGACAGGGGGCTGCTGGGGCCAACGTCCTGACTTTC. Translated: CASSASGQGAAGANVLTF. Full variable domain (missing parts from reference TRBV2 and TRBJ2-6): EPEVTQTPSHQVTQMGQEVILRCVPISNHLYFYWYRQILGQKVEFLVSFYNNEISEKSEIFDDQFSVERPDGSNFTLKIRSTKLEDSAMYFCASSASGQGAAGANVLTFGAGSRLTVL.

This chain links TRBV4-1 with TRBJ1-2; TRBD1 agrees at 7 bases. The CDR3 runs 15 residues. Germline CDR1 reads MGHRA; CDR2 reads YSYEKL. J was trimmed by 8 bases and V by 0 bases; bases with no gene match: 9. In DNA form, the CDR3 reads TGCGCCAGCAGCCAAGATCAGGGGGTTATCGGGGGCTACACCTTC. This encodes CASSQDQGVIGGYTF.

V usage is TRBV5-1 and J usage is TRBJ2-2; 7 positions agree with TRBD1. The CDR3 loop spans 15 amino acids. Per the germline V gene, CDR1 is SGHRS and CDR2 is YFSETQ. V trimming: 3 bases; J trimming: 6 bases; junction bases outside the gene matches: 8. CDR3 loop: CASSWAPTGSGELFF. DNA for the CDR3: TGCGCCAGCAGCTGGGCCCCGACAGGGTCCGGGGAGCTGTTTTTT.

The CDR3 nucleotides read TGCGCCAGCAGCCAAGACGGACAGGCAACCTATGGCTACACCTTC. Translated: CASSQDGQATYGYTF. V usage is TRBV4-3 and J usage is TRBJ1-2, with 7 positions matching TRBD1. The CDR3 sequence is 15 residues long. The germline gives CDR1 LGHNA, CDR2 YSLEER. The ends lost 0 bases at V and 4 bases at J; junction bases unmatched: 5.

The gene calls are TRBV2 and TRBJ1-3; 9 bases agree with TRBD1. The ends lost 4 bases at V and 5 bases at J; junction bases unmatched: 6. The CDR3 is 15 residues long. Germline CDR1 is SNHLY and CDR2 is FYNNEI. The CDR3 DNA follows: TGTGCCAGCAGTGCCGGGACAGGGATTCGAAACACCATATATTTT. Amino acid sequence: CASSAGTGIRNTIYF.

V is TRBV18 and J is TRBJ2-3; 7 bases line up with TRBD2. The CDR3 is 14 amino acids. Germline V CDR1 and CDR2: KGHSH, LQKENI. The ends lost 2 bases at V and 4 bases at J; junction bases unmatched: 3. The CDR3 reads CASSPKAGADTQYF. Written as DNA, the CDR3 is TGTGCCAGCTCACCAAAGGCGGGGGCAGATACGCAGTATTTT.

The V call is TRBV11-3, the J call TRBJ2-5; 10 bases agree with TRBD1. The CDR3 contains 17 residues. Germline CDR1 is SGHNT and CDR2 is YENEEA. V was pared by 5 bases and J by 1 base, with 10 bases of the junction left unmatched. Here the CDR3 DNA reads TGTGCCAGCAGCCCTCGATCCGGGACAGGGGTCCAAGAGACCCAGTACTTC. It specifies CASSPRSGTGVQETQYF.

This chain connects TRBV10-3 to TRBJ2-5; D is unclear. Germline loops: CDR1 ENHRY, CDR2 SYGVKD. The CDR3 runs 13 residues. The ends were cut back, 6 bases at V and 4 bases at J, with 12 bases in the middle. The CDR3 protein is CAIRGSPTETQYF. In nucleotides, the CDR3 is TGTGCCATCAGGGGCAGTCCCACAGAGACCCAGTACTTC.

The chain couples TRBV5-5 to TRBJ1-2; no clear D. The CDR3 length is 13 residues. V lost 0 bases and J lost 8, with 11 bases in between. CDR1 and CDR2 from the germline V gene are SGHKS and YYEKEE (reference sequence). CDR3 protein: CASSLAIAKGYTF. The CDR3 DNA is TGTGCCAGCAGCTTGGCCATAGCAAAGGGCTACACCTTC.